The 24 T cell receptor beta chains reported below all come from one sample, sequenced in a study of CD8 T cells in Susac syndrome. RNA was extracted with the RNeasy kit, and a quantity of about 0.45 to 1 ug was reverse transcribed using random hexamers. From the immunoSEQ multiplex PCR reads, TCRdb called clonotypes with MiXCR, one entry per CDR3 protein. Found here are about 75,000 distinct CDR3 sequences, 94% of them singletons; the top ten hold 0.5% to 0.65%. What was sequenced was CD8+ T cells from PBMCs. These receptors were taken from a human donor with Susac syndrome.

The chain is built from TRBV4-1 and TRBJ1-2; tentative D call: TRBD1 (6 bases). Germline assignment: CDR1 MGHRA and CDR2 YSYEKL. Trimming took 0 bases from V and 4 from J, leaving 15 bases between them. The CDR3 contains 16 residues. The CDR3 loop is CASSQDVKGGSYGYTF. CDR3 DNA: TGCGCCAGCAGCCAAGATGTTAAGGGGGGCAGCTATGGCTACACCTTC.

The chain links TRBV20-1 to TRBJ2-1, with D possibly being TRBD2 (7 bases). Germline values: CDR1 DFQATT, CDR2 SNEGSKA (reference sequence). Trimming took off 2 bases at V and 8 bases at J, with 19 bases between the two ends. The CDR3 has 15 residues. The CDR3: CSARRLGGPLYEQFF. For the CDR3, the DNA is TGCAGTGCTAGAAGGCTGGGGGGGCCGTTATATGAGCAGTTCTTC.

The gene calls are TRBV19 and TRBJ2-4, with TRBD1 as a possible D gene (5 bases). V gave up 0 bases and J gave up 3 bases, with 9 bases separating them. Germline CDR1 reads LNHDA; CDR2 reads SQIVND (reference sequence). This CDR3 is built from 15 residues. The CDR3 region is CASSIDGALKNIQYF. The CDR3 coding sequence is TGTGCCAGTAGTATAGATGGGGCGCTCAAAAACATTCAGTACTTC.

The CDR3, as DNA: TGTGCCAGCAGTAACTCCCAAGAGACCCAGTACTTC. It is translated as CASSNSQETQYF. V and J are TRBV12-3 or TRBV12-4 and TRBJ2-5; no reliable D call. The CDR3 loop spans 12 amino acids. The V gene lost 5 bases and the J gene lost 1 base, with 5 bases spanning the gap.

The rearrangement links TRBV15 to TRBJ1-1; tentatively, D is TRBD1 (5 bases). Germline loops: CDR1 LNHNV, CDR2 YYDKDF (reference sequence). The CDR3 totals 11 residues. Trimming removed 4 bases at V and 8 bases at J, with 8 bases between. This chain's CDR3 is CATSTRTEAFF. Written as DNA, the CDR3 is TGTGCCACCAGCACCCGGACAGAAGCTTTCTTT.

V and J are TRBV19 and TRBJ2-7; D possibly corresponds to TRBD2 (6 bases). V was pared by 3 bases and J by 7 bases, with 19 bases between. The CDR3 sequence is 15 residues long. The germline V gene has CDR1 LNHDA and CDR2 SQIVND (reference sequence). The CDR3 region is CASSINRRDPWEQYF. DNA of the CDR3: TGTGCCAGTAGTATTAACCGGAGGGACCCTTGGGAGCAGTACTTC.

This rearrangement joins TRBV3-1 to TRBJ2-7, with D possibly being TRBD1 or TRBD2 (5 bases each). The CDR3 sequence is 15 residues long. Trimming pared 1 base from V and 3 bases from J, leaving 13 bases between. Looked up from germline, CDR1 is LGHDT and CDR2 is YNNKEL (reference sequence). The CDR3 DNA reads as TGTGCCAGCAGCCAAGGAGTTGGGACGAACTACGAGCAGTACTTC. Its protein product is CASSQGVGTNYEQYF.

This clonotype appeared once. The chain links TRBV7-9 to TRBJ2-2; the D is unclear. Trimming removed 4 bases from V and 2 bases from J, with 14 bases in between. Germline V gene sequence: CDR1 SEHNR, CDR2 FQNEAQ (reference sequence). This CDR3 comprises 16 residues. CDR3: CASSSGPRINTGELFF. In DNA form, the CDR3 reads TGTGCCAGCAGCTCCGGACCGAGGATAAACACCGGGGAGCTGTTTTTT.

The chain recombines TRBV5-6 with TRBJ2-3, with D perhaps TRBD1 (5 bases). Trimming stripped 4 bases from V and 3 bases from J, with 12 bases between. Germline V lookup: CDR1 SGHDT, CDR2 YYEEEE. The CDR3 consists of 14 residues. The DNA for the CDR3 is TGTGCCAGCAGCCCCCGCAGGGTTACAGATACGCAGTATTTT. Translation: CASSPRRVTDTQYF.

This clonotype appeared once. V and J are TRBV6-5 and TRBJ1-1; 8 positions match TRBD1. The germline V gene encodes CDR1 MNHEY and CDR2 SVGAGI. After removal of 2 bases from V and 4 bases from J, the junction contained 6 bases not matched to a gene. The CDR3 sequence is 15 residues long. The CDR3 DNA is TGTGCCAGCAGTTACCAACCGGACAGGGCCACTGAAGCTTTCTTT. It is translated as CASSYQPDRATEAFF.

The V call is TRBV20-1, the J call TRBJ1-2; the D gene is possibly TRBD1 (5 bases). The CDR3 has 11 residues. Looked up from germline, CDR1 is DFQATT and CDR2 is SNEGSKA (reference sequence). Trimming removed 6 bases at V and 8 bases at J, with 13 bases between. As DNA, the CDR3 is TGCAGTGCCCCGACAGTACACGGCTACACCTTC. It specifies CSAPTVHGYTF.

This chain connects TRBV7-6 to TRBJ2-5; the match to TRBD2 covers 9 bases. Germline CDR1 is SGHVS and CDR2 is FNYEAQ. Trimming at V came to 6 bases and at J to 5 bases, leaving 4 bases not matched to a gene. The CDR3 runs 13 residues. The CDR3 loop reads CASSRTSGETQYF. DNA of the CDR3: TGTGCCAGCAGTCGTACTAGCGGGGAGACCCAGTACTTC. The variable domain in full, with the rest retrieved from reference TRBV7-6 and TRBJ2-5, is GAGVSQSPRYKVTKRGQDVALRCDPISGHVSLYWYRQALGQGPEFLTYFNYEAQQDKSGLPNDRFSAERPEGSISTLTIQRTEQRDSAMYRCASSRTSGETQYFGPGTRLLVL.

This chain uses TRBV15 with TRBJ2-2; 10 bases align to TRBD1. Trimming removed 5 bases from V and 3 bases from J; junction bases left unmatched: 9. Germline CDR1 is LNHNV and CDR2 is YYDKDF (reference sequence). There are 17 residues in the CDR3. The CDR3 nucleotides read TGTGCCACCAGCGGGAGGGACAGGGGAACCTACACCGGGGAGCTGTTTTTT. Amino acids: CATSGRDRGTYTGELFF.

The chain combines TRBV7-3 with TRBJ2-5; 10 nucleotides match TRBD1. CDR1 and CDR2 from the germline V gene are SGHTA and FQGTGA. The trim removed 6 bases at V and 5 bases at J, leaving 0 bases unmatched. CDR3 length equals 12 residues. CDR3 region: CASRGQGETQYF. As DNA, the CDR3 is TGTGCCAGCAGGGGACAGGGGGAGACCCAGTACTTC.

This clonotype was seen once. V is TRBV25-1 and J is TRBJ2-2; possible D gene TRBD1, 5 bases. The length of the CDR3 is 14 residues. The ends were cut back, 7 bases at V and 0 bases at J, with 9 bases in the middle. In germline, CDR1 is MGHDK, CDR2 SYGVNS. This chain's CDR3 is CASTGITNTGELFF. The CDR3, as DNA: TGTGCCAGCACAGGGATTACGAACACCGGGGAGCTGTTTTTT.

The CDR3 sequence: CASSLAGAAYEQYF. The CDR3 DNA is TGTGCCAGCAGCTTGGCGGGGGCAGCCTACGAGCAGTACTTC. V and J are TRBV11-2 and TRBJ2-7, with a tentative D call TRBD2 (7 bases). V gave up 3 bases and J gave up 2 bases, with 11 bases separating them. This CDR3 spans 14 amino acids. The germline V gene encodes CDR1 SGHAT and CDR2 FQNNGV. Looking up the rest from reference TRBV11-2 and TRBJ2-7 gives the full variable domain: EAGVAQSPRYKIIEKRQSVAFWCNPISGHATLYWYQQILGQGPKLLIQFQNNGVVDDSQLPKDRFSAERLKGVDSTLKIQPAKLEDSAVYLCASSLAGAAYEQYFGPGTRLTVT.

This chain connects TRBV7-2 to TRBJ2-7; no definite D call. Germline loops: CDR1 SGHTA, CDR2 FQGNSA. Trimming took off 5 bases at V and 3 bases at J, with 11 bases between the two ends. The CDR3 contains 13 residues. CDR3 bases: TGTGCCAGCAGCGAAGAGGCCCTCTACGAGCAGTACTTC. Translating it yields CASSEEALYEQYF. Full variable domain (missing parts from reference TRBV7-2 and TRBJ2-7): GAGVSQSPSNKVTEKGKDVELRCDPISGHTALYWYRQSLGQGLEFLIYFQGNSAPDKSGLPSDRFSAERTGGSVSTLTIQRTQQEDSAVYLCASSEEALYEQYFGPGTRLTVT.

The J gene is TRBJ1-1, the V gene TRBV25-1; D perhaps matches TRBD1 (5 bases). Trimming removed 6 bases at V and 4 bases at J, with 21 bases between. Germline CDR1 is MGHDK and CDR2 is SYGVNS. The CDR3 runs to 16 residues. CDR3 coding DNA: TGTGCCAGCAGCGGGGTCCAGTGGGGCAGACGCACTGAAGCTTTCTTT. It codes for CASSGVQWGRRTEAFF. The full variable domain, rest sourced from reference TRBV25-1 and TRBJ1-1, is EADIYQTPRYLVIGTGKKITLECSQTMGHDKMYWYQQDPGMELHLIHYSYGVNSTEKGDLSSESTVSRIRTEHFPLTLESARPSHTSQYLCASSGVQWGRRTEAFFGQGTRLTVV.

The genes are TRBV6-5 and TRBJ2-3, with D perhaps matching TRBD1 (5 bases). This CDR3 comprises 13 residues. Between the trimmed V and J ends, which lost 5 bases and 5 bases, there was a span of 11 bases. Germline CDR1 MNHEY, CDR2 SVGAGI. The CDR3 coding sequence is TGTGCCAGCAGTCGACAGTCCAGAGATACGCAGTATTTT. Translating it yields CASSRQSRDTQYF.

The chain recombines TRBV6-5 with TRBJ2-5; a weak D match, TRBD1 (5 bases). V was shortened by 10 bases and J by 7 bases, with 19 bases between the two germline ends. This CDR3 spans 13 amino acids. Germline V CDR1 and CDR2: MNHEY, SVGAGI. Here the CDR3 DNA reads TGTGCCACCATGGACACTACATGGGGGACCCAGTACTTC. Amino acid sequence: CATMDTTWGTQYF.

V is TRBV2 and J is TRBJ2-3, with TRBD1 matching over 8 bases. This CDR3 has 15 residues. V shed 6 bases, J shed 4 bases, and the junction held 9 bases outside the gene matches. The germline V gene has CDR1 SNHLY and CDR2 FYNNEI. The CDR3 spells CASREGQVPSDTQYF. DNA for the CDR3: TGTGCCAGCAGGGAGGGACAGGTCCCCTCAGATACGCAGTATTTT.

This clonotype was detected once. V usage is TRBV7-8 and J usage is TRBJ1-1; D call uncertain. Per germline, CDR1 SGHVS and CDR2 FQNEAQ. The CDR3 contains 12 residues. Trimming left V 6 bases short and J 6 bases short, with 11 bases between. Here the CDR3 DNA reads TGTGCCAGCAGGTTGGGAGGCCCTGAAGCTTTCTTT. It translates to CASRLGGPEAFF. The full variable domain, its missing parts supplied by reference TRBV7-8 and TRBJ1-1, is GAGVSQSPRYKVAKRGQDVALRCDPISGHVSLFWYQQALGQGPEFLTYFQNEAQLDKSGLPSDRFFAERPEGSVSTLKIQRTQQEDSAVYLCASRLGGPEAFFGQGTRLTVV.

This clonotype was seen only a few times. The DNA of the CDR3 is TGTGCCAGCAGTTTCCAGGGGAGCTACGAGCAGTACTTC. Translation gives CASSFQGSYEQYF. The chain combines TRBV27 with TRBJ2-7, with D tentatively TRBD1 (6 bases). This CDR3 has 13 residues. The V gene's germline CDR1 is MNHEY and CDR2 SMNVEV (reference sequence). V lost 3 bases to trimming and J lost 3 bases, with 9 bases between them.

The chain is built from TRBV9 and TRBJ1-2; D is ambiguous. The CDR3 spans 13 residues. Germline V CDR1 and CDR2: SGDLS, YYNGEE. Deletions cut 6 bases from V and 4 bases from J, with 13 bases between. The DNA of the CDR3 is TGTGCCAGCACCCCAAAGGGATCCTATGGCTACACCTTC. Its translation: CASTPKGSYGYTF.